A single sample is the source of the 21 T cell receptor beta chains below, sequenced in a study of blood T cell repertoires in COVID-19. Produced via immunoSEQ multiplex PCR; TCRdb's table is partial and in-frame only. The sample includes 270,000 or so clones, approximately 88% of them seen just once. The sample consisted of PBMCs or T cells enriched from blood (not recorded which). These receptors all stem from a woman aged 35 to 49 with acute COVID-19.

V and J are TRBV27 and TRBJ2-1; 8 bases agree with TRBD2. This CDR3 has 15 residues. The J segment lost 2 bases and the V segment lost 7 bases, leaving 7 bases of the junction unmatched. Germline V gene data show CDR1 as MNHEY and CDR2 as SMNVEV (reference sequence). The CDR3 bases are TGTGCCAGCACCCTTCGGGAGGGGACCTACAATGAGCAGTTCTTC. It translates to CASTLREGTYNEQFF.

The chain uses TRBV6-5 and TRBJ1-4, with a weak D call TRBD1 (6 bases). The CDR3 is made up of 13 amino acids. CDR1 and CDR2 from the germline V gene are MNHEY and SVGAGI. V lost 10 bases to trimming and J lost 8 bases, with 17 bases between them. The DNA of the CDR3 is TGTGCCATAACCGGGCCGCAGGGGGAAAAACTGTTTTTT. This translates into CAITGPQGEKLFF.

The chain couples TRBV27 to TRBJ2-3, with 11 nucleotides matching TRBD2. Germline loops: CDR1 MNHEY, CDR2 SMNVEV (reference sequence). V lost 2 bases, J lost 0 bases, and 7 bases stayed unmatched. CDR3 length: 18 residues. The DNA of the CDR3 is TGTGCCAGCAGTTTAGAGACTAGCGGGACCGCTAGCACAGATACGCAGTATTTT. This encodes CASSLETSGTASTDTQYF.

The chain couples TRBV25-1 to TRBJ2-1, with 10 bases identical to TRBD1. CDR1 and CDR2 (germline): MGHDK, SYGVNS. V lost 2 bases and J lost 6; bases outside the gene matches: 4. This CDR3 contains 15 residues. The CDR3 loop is CASSEGTGEVNEQFF. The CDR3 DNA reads TGTGCCAGCAGTGAAGGGACAGGGGAGGTCAATGAGCAGTTCTTC.

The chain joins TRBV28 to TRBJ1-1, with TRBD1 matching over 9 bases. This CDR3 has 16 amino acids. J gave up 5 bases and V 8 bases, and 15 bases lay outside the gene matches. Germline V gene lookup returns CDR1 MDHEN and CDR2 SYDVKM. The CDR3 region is CASARGTGPLGTEAFF. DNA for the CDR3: TGTGCCAGCGCCCGGGGGACAGGGCCCTTGGGTACTGAAGCTTTCTTT.

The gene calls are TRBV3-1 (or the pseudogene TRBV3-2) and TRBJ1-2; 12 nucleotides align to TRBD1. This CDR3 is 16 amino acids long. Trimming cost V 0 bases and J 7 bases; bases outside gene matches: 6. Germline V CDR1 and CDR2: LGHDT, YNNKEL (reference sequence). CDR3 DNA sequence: TGTGCCAGCAGCCAAGACCGGGACAGGGGGCGCGTTGGCTACACCTTC. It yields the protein CASSQDRDRGRVGYTF.

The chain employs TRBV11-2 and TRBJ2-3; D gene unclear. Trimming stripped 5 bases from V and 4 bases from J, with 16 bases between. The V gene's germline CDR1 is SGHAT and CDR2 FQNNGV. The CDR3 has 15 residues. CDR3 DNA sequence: TGTGCCAGCAGCGCCCCGGGTCACGCTGCAGATACGCAGTATTTT. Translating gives CASSAPGHAADTQYF.

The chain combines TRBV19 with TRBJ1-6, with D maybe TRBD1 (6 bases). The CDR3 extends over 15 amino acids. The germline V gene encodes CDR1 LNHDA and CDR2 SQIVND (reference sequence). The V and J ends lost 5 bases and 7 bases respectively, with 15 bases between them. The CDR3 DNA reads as TGTGCCAGTAGTTCATTACAGGGTGCGAATTCACCCCTCCACTTT. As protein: CASSSLQGANSPLHF.

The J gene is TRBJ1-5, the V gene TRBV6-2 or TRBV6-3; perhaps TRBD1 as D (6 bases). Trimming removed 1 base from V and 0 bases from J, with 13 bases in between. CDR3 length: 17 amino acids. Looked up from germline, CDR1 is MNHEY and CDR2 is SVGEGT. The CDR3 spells CASSYYGTFDSNQPQHF. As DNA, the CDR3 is TGTGCCAGCAGTTACTACGGGACATTTGATAGCAATCAGCCCCAGCATTTT.

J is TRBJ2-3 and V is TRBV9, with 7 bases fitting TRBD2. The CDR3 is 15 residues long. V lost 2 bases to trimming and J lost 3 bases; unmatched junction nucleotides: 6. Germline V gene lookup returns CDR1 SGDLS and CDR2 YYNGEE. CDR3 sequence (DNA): TGTGCCAGCAGCGTTTACGGGAGGTTTACAGATACGCAGTATTTT. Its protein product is CASSVYGRFTDTQYF. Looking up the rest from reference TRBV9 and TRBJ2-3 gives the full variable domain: DSGVTQTPKHLITATGQRVTLRCSPRSGDLSVYWYQQSLDQGLQFLIQYYNGEERAKGNILERFSAQQFPDLHSELNLSSLELGDSALYFCASSVYGRFTDTQYFGPGTRLTVL.

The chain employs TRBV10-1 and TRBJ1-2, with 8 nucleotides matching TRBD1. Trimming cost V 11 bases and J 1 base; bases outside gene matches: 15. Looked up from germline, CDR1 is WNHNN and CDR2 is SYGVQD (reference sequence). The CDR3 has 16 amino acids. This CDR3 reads CAGSLDREAFNYGYTF. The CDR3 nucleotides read TGCGCCGGAAGCCTGGACAGGGAAGCGTTTAACTATGGCTACACCTTC.

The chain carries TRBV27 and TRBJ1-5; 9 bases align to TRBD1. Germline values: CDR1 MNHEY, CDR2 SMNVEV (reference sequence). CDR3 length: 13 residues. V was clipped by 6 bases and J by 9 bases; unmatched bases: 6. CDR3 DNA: TGTGCCAGCAGACAGGGGGCGGGTGGGCCCCAGCATTTT. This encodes CASRQGAGGPQHF.

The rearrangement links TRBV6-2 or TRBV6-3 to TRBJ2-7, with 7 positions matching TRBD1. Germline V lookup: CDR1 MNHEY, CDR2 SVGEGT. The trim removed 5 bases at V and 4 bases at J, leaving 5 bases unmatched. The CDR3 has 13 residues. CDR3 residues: CASSQDRVYEQYV. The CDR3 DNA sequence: TGTGCCAGCAGTCAAGACAGGGTTTACGAGCAGTACGTC.

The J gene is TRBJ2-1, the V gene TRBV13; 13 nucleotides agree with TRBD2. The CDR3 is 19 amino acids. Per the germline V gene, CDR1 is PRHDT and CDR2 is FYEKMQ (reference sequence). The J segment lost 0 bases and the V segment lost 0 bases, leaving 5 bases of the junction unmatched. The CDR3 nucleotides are TGTGCCAGCAGCTTAGGACTAGCGGGAGGGACCAGCTCCTACAATGAGCAGTTCTTC. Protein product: CASSLGLAGGTSSYNEQFF.

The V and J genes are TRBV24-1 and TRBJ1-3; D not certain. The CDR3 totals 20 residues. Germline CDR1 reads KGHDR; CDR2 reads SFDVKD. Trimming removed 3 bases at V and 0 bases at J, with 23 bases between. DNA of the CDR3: TGTGCCACCAGTGATCCCATCCCGACTGTTTCTCATCGCTCTGGAAACACCATATATTTT. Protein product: CATSDPIPTVSHRSGNTIYF.

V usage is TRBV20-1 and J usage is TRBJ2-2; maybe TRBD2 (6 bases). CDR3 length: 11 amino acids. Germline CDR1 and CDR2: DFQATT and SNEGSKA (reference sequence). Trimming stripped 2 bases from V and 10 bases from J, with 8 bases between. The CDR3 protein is CSARRGKELFF. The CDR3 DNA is TGCAGTGCTAGACGGGGGAAGGAGCTGTTTTTT.

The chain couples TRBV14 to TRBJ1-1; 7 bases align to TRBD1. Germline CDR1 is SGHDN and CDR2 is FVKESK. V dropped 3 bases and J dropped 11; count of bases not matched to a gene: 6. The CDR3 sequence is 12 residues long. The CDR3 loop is CASSQTQGYAFF. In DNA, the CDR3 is TGTGCCAGCAGCCAGACACAGGGGTATGCTTTCTTT.

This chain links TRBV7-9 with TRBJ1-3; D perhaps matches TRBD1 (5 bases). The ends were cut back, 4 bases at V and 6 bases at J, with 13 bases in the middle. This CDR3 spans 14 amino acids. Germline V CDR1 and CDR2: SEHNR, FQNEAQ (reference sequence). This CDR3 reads CASSSDIRPNTIYF. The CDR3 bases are TGTGCCAGCAGCTCGGACATTCGCCCAAACACCATATATTTT.

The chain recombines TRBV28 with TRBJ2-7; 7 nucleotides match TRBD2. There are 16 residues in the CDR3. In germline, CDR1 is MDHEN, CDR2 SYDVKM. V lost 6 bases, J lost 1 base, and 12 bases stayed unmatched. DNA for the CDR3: TGTGCCAGCAGATCTGGGGGGGTGGACAAATCCTACGAGCAGTACGTC. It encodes CASRSGGVDKSYEQYV.

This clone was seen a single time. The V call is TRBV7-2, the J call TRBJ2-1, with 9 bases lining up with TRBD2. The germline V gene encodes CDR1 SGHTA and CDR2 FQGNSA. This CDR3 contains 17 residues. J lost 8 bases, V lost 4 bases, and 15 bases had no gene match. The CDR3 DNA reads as TGTGCCAGCAGCTCGTTATTGGCCCCTAGCGGGAAGTATGAGCAGTTCTTC. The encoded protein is CASSSLLAPSGKYEQFF.

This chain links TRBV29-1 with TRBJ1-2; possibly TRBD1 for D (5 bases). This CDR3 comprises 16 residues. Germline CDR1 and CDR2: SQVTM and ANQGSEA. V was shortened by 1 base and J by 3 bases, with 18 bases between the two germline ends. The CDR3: CSVEAVRGWLDYGYTF. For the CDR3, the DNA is TGCAGCGTTGAAGCTGTAAGGGGCTGGTTGGACTATGGCTACACCTTC.